The clone carrying this T cell receptor (beta chain) came up a few times. The TCRbeta library was prepared with unique molecular identifiers. TCRdb itself ran the PCR reads through MiXCR, one entry per CDR3 protein. This sample has around 94,000 distinct CDR3 sequences, with about 7.5% found just once. This sample is drawn from a study of T-cell reconstitution after alpha-beta-depleted transplantation in children. The CDR3 is 14 amino acids. V lost 3 bases, J lost 5 bases, and 5 bases stayed unmatched. This specimen was PBMCs, taken before TCRalphabeta/CD19-depleted stem cell transplant. The V and J genes are TRBV12-3 or TRBV12-4 and TRBJ2-7, with 9 bases that match TRBD2. The receptor was isolated from a boy aged 2 to 10 with acute lymphoblastic leukemia, due to receive a stem cell transplant. Here the CDR3 DNA reads TGTGCCAGCAGTTTTGGGACTAGCCCGGACGAGCAGTACTTC. It is translated as CASSFGTSPDEQYF.